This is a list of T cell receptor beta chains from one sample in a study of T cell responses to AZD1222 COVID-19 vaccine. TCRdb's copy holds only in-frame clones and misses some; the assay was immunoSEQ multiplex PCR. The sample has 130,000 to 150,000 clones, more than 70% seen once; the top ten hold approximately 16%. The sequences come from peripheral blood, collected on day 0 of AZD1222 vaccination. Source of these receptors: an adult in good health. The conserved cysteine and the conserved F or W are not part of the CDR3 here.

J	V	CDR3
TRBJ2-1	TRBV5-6	ASSFLFSGGSGDEQF
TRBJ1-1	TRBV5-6	ASRGQGRAGAF
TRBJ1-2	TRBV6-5	ASNPSGEVGGYT
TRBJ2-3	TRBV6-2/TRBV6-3	ASSRPRGVSTDTQY
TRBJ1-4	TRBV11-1	ASSSDSANEKLF
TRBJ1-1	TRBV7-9	ASSLDEAPEAF
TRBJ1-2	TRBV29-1	SVEGAGADYGYT
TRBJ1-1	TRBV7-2	ASSLATRRTEAF
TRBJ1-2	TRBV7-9	ASSLGTGGALTYGYT
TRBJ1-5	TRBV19	ARGDSGNQPQH
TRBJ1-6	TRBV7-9	ASSFTGGNSPLH
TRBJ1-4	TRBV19	ASSSLARVVGEKLF
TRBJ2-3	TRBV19	ASSSRGGTDTQY
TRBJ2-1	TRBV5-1	ASGTGNLVVNDEQF
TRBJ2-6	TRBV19	ASGQVAANVLT
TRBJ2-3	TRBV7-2	ASSLGLAGTPTDTQY
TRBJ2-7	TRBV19	ASSIDGEADRAGRQY
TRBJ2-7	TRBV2	ASSDLRTGGSYEQY
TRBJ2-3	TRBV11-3	ASSPEKIPTDTQY
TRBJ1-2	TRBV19	ASVTGTRGYT
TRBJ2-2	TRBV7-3	ASSTTRGAGAGELF
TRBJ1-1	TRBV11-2	ASSLDSASPRAEAF
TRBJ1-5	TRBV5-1	ASSPDRGSNQPQH
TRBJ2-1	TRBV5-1	ASSLDPASGGDEQF
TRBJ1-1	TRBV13	ASSPLPGYAMNTEAF
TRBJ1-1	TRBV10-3	AITDRENTEAF
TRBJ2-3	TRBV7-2	ASSLVAGGHTDTQY
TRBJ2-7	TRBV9	ASSVDVSYEQY
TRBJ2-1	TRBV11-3	ASSLGQGAYNEQF
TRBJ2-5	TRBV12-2	ASRPDSAGGRETQY
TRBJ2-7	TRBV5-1	ASSRDGTYEQY
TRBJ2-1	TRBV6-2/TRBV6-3	ASSWTSGDLYNEQF
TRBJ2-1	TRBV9	ASSAASLPNEEQF
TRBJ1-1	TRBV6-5	ASSYHSGYAF
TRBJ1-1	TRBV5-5	ASSLFDLNGRTEAF
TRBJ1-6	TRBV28	ASSREDRVHSPLH
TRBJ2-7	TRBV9	ASSDTQGVEQY
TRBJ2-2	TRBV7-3	ASSSRATGELF
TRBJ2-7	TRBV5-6	ASGSRAYEQY
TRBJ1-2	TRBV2	ASSQGQPLYGYT
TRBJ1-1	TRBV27	ASSLTVTNTEAF